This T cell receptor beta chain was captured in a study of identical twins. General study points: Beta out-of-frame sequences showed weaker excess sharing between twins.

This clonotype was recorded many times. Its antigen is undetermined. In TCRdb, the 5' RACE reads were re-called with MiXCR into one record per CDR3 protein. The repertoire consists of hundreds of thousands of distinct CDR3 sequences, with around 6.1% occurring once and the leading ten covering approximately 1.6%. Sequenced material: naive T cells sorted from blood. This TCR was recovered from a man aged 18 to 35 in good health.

This chain's CDR3 is CASSLVRDSPNEQFF. Here the CDR3 DNA reads TGTGCCAGCAGCTTGGTGAGAGACTCCCCCAATGAGCAGTTCTTC. V is TRBV5-6 and J is TRBJ2-1, with D uncertain. The CDR3 is 15 residues long. V was cut by 0 bases and J by 6 bases, with 13 bases left in between. The germline V gene has CDR1 SGHDT and CDR2 YYEEEE.